This T cell receptor (beta chain) originates from a study of shared clonotypes between healthy human individuals. Data came from immunoSEQ multiplex PCR; TCRdb stores just in-frame clones and leaves some out. The table shows over a million clones, with around 82% occurring only once. Trimming cost V 5 bases and J 4 bases, with 13 bases left between them. CDR3 length equals 14 residues. The germline CDR1 and CDR2 sequences are SGHTS and YDEGEE. The sample consisted of memory CD4+ T cells from PBMCs. Subset denoted: CD45RA-negative fraction. V and J are TRBV5-8 and TRBJ1-5; TRBD1 is a possible D gene (5 bases). This clonotype was obtained from a man between 18 and 35 years old in good health. Some clones in this sample may be carry-over from other donors' samples. The CDR3 region has the DNA TGTGCCAGCAGACTAGGGGCTACTAATCAGCCCCAGCATTTT. Its protein is CASRLGATNQPQHF.